This T cell receptor beta chain was found in a study of blood T cell repertoires in COVID-19. This table comes from immunoSEQ multiplex PCR, and its TCRdb copy is limited to in-frame clones, with some not included. The sample contains more than 200,000 clones, roughly 90% of which appear only once. Trimming removed 6 bases at V and 0 bases at J, with 12 bases between. CDR1 and CDR2 from the germline V gene are MNHEY and SVGAGI. The CDR3 spans 14 residues. The sequenced sample consisted of PBMCs or T cells enriched from blood (not recorded which). This TCR derives from a woman aged 30 to 39 who had recovered from COVID-19. This chain joins TRBV6-5 and TRBJ2-7; D ambiguous. The CDR3 here is CASRISRSSYEQYF. CDR3 in DNA: TGTGCCAGCAGAATAAGCCGATCCTCCTACGAGCAGTACTTC.